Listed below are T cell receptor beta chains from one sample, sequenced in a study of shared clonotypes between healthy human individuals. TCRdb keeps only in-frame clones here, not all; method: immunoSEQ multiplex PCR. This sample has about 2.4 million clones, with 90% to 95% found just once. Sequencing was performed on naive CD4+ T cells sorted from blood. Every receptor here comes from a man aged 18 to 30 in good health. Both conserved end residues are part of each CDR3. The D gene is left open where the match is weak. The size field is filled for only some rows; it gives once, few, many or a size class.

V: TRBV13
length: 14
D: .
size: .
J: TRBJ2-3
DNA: TGTGCCAGCAGGGCAGACTCCTCCACAGATACGCAGTATTTT
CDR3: CASRADSSTDTQYF

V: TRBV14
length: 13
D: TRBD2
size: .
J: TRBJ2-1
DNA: TGTGCCAGCAGCCTTTTAGCGGGAGGTGAGCAGTTCTTC
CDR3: CASSLLAGGEQFF

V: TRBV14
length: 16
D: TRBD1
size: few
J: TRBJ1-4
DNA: TGTGCCAGCAGCCTACATCCGGGACAGGGATCCGGAAAACTGTTTTTT
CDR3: CASSLHPGQGSGKLFF

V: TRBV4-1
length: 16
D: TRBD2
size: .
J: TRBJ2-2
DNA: TGCGCCAGCAGCCCCCGACTAGCGGGGGACACCGGGGAGCTGTTTTTT
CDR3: CASSPRLAGDTGELFF

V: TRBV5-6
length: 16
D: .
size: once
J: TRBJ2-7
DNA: TGTGCCAGCAGCTTGGCTTTACAGGCGAGCTCCTACGAGCAGTACTTC
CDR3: CASSLALQASSYEQYF

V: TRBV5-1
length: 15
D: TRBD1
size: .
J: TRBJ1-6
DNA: TGCGCCAGCAGCTTGGCCAGGGGGGATAATTCACCCCTCCACTTT
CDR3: CASSLARGDNSPLHF

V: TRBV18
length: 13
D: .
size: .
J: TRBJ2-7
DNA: TGTGCCAGCTCACCACCCAACTCCTACGAGCAGTACTTC
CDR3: CASSPPNSYEQYF

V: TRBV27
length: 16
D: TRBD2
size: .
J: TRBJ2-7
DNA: TGTGCCAGCAGTCCATCCTTCGGGACTAGTCACGGGGAGCAGTACTTC
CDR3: CASSPSFGTSHGEQYF

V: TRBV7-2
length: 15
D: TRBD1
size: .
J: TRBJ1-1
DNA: TGTGCCAGCAGCCCCCGGGACAGAGATAACACTGAAGCTTTCTTT
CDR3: CASSPRDRDNTEAFF

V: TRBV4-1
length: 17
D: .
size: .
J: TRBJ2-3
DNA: TGCGCCAGCAGCCAAGATCATCAGTCATTTTCCACAGATACGCAGTATTTT
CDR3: CASSQDHQSFSTDTQYF

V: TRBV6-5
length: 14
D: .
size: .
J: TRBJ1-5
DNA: TGTGCCAGCAGCTCGACAGGCGGCATTCAGCCCCAGCATTTT
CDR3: CASSSTGGIQPQHF

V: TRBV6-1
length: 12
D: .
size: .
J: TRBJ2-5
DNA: TGTGCCAGCAGTGAAATGGAGGAGACCCAGTACTTC
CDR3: CASSEMEETQYF

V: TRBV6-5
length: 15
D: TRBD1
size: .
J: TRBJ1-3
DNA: TGTGCCAGCAGTCGACAGGGCGGCACTGGAAACACCATATATTTT
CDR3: CASSRQGGTGNTIYF

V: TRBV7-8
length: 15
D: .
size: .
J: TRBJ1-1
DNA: TGTGCCAGCAGCCTAGAAGGGGGGAGAGGCGGTGAAGCTTTCTTT
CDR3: CASSLEGGRGGEAFF

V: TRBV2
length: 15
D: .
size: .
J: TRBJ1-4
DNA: TGTGCCAGCAGGCCAAGGGGGGCAACTAATGAAAAACTGTTTTTT
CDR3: CASRPRGATNEKLFF

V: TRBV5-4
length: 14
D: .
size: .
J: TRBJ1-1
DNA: TGTGCCAGCAGCAGGGGACCCAAGAACACTGAAGCTTTCTTT
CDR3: CASSRGPKNTEAFF

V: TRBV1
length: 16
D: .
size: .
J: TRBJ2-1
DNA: TGCACCAGCAGCCAGGCTACCTCGGGCTCCTACAATGAGCAGTTCTTC
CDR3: CTSSQATSGSYNEQFF

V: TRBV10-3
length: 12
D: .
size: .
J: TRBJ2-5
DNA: TGTGCCATCAGCAAAAACCAAGAGACCCAGTACTTC
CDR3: CAISKNQETQYF

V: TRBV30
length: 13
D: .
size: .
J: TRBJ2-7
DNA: TGTGCCGGGGGGGCGGAGAACTCCTACGAGCAGTACTTC
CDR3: CAGGAENSYEQYF

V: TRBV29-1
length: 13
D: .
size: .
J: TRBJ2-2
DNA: TGCAGCGTCGCTAGGTCGAACACCGGGGAGCTGTTTTTT
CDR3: CSVARSNTGELFF

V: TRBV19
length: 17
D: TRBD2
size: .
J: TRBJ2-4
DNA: TGTGCCAGTAGTAGAGAAGTTAGCGGGAGAGGCACAAACATTCAGTACTTC
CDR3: CASSREVSGRGTNIQYF